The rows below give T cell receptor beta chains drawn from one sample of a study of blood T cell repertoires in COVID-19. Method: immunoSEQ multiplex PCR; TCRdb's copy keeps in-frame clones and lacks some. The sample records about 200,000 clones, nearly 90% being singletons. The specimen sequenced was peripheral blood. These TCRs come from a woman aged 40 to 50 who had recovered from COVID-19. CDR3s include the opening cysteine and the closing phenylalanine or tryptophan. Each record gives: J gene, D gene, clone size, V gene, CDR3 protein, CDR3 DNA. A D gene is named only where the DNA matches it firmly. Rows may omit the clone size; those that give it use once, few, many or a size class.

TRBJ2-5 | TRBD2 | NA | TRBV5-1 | CASSFGLATLYQETQYF | TGCGCCAGCAGCTTTGGACTAGCGACCCTGTACCAAGAGACCCAGTACTTC
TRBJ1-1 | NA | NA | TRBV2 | CASSEAAGQIMNTEAFF | TGTGCCAGCAGTGAAGCCGCCGGACAAATAATGAACACTGAAGCTTTCTTT
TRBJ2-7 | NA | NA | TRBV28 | CASSPVLGGLSSYEQYF | TGTGCCAGCAGTCCAGTGCTAGGAGGGCTGAGCTCCTACGAGCAGTACTTC
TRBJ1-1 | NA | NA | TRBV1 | CTSSPGDEAFF | TGCACCAGCAGCCCAGGGGATGAAGCTTTCTTT
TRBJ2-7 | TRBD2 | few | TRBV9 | CASSVGGTSGIYEQYF | TGTGCCAGCAGCGTAGGAGGGACTAGCGGGATCTACGAGCAGTACTTC
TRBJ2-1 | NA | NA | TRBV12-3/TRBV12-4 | CASSPPGDNEQFF | TGTGCCAGCAGCCCCCCCGGGGACAATGAGCAGTTCTTC
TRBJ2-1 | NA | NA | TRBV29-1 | CSVVQPLRGDEQFF | TGCAGCGTTGTCCAACCCCTCCGGGGTGATGAGCAGTTCTTC
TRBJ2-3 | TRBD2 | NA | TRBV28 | CASSLKRTSGTVDTQYF | TGTGCCAGCAGTTTAAAGAGGACTAGCGGGACAGTAGATACGCAGTATTTT
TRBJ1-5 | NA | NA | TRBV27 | CASSLSVQGEQPQHF | TGTGCCAGCAGTTTATCGGTACAGGGTGAACAGCCCCAGCATTTT
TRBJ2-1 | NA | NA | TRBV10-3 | CAISEGARVWFF | TGTGCCATCAGTGAGGGGGCCAGGGTATGGTTCTTC
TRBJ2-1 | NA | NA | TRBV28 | CASSLVASNEQFF | TGTGCCAGCAGTCTTGTGGCTAGCAATGAGCAGTTCTTC
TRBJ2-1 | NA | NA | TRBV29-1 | CSVGGTSYNEQFF | TGCAGCGTTGGCGGGACGTCCTACAATGAGCAGTTCTTC
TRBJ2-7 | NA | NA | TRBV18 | CASSPRDIAPYEQYF | TGTGCCAGCTCACCAAGGGACATCGCCCCCTACGAGCAGTACTTC
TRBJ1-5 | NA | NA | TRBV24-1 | CATSEATVQPQHF | TGTGCCACCAGTGAGGCCACAGTCCAGCCCCAGCATTTT
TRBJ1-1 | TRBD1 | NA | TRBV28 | CASSILQGMNTEAFF | TGTGCCAGCAGTATTTTACAGGGGATGAACACTGAAGCTTTCTTT
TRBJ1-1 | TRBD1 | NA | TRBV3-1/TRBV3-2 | CASSFGQGGTEAFF | TGTGCCAGCAGTTTCGGACAGGGGGGCACTGAAGCTTTCTTT
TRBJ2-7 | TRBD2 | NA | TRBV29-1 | CSVGVAGTNYEQYF | TGCAGCGTTGGGGTAGCCGGGACTAACTACGAGCAGTACTTC
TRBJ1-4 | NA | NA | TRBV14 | CASSPSAGWREKLFF | TGTGCCAGCAGCCCGTCGGCGGGCTGGAGGGAAAAACTGTTTTTT
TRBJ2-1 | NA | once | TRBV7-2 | CASSLGDFINEQFF | TGTGCCAGCAGCTTAGGGGACTTCATCAATGAGCAGTTCTTC
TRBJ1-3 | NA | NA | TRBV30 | CAWRTASGNTIYF | TGTGCCTGGCGGACAGCCTCTGGAAACACCATATATTTT
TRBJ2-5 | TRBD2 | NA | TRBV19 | CASSHSREGGQETQYF | TGTGCCAGTAGTCACAGCCGGGAGGGAGGGCAAGAGACCCAGTACTTC
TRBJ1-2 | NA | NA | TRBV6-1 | CASSPGNGYTF | TGTGCCAGCAGTCCAGGGAATGGCTACACCTTC
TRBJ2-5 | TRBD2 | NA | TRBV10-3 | CAISGGQLAGDQETQYF | TGTGCCATCAGTGGCGGGCAACTAGCGGGCGATCAAGAGACCCAGTACTTC
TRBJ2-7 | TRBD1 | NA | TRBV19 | CASSESGTGEYEQYF | TGTGCCAGTAGTGAGTCCGGGACAGGGGAATACGAGCAGTACTTC
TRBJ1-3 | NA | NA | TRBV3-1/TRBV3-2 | CASSQDTTSGNTIYF | TGTGCCAGCAGCCAAGATACTACCTCTGGAAACACCATATATTTT
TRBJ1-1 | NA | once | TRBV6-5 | CASTLDRLQNTEAFF | TGTGCCAGCACCCTGGACAGATTACAGAACACTGAAGCTTTCTTT
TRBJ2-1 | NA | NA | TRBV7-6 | CASSLTVRGSSYNEQFF | TGTGCCAGCAGCTTGACCGTTCGAGGGAGCTCCTACAATGAGCAGTTCTTC
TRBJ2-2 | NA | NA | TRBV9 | CASSEPGSGNTGELFF | TGTGCCAGCAGCGAGCCCGGATCGGGGAACACCGGGGAGCTGTTTTTT
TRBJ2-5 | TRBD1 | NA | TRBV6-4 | CASSRGQGETQYF | TGTGCCAGCAGTCGCGGACAGGGGGAGACCCAGTACTTC